One and the same sample provided the 29 T cell receptor beta chains below, sequenced in a study of T cell responses to AZD1222 COVID-19 vaccine. Method: immunoSEQ multiplex PCR; TCRdb's copy keeps in-frame clones and lacks some. The sample has some 84,000 clones, 80% to 90% seen once; the top ten hold 12%. The sequencing used peripheral blood, collected 28 days after the second AZD1222 dose. Source of these receptors: an adult who received the AZD1222 COVID-19 vaccine.

The chain has TRBV7-8 and TRBJ1-5; no firm D call. V lost 2 bases and J lost 4, with 9 bases in between. This CDR3 spans 14 amino acids. Germline V CDR1 and CDR2: SGHVS, FQNEAQ. This CDR3 reads CASSLLVGNQPQHF. The CDR3 nucleotides read TGTGCCAGCAGCTTATTAGTAGGGAATCAGCCCCAGCATTTT.

The chain links TRBV19 to TRBJ1-1, with TRBD1 matching 7 bases. Germline V gene sequence: CDR1 LNHDA, CDR2 SQIVND (reference sequence). The CDR3 has 15 residues. V lost 3 bases, J lost 1 base, and 5 bases stayed unmatched. The CDR3 DNA sequence: TGTGCCAGTAGTATTCTGGACAGGCAGAACACTGAAGCTTTCTTT. It is translated as CASSILDRQNTEAFF.

The CDR3 DNA is TGTGCTAGTGGTTCCCCAATTAAACAAGAAGCTTTCTTT. This sequence encodes CASGSPIKQEAFF. The chain couples TRBV12-5 to TRBJ1-1; no definite D call. The CDR3 loop spans 13 amino acids. The V and J ends lost 4 bases and 8 bases respectively, with 14 bases between them. Looked up from germline, CDR1 is LGHNT and CDR2 is FRNRAP. Combining the CDR3 with reference TRBV12-5 and TRBJ1-1 gives the whole variable domain DARVTQTPRHKVTEMGQEVTMRCQPILGHNTVFWYRQTMMQGLELLAYFRNRAPLDDSGMPKDRFSAEMPDATLATLKIQPSEPRDSAVYFCASGSPIKQEAFFGQGTRLTVV.

The rearrangement joins TRBV2 to TRBJ2-5, with D possibly being TRBD1 or TRBD2 (5 bases each). Trimming took 3 bases from V and 5 from J, leaving 13 bases between them. In germline, CDR1 is SNHLY, CDR2 FYNNEI. There are 14 residues in the CDR3. The CDR3 sequence: CASSEGPLGETQYF. The CDR3 DNA follows: TGTGCCAGCAGTGAGGGACCTCTAGGGGAGACCCAGTACTTC.

The V call is TRBV5-8, the J call TRBJ1-5; 7 bases are shared with TRBD1. This CDR3 has 15 amino acids. The junction had 8 bases not matched to a gene; V was cut back by 4 bases and J by 4 bases. Looked up from germline, CDR1 is SGHTS and CDR2 is YDEGEE. The CDR3 DNA is TGTGCCAGCAGCAAGCGGACAGGATTAAATCAGCCCCAGCATTTT. Encoded protein: CASSKRTGLNQPQHF.

Points on this clone: At one of its ends the junction is not consistent with the germline gene, which may arise from a read error. V and J are TRBV20-1 and TRBJ2-5; possibly TRBD2 for D (6 bases). Germline V gene lookup returns CDR1 DFQATT and CDR2 SNEGSKA (reference sequence). The CDR3 has 11 amino acids. The CDR3 DNA is TGCAGTGCATATAATTCGGGACTCCACGACTTC. It specifies CSAYNSGLHDF.

CDR3 nucleotides: TGCAGCGTTGGTCAGGGGGGGACCTACGAGCAGTACTTC. Its translation is CSVGQGGTYEQYF. V is TRBV29-1 and J is TRBJ2-7; D may be TRBD1 or TRBD2 (7 bases each). This CDR3 region has 13 residues. V was shortened by 4 bases and J by 2 bases, with 12 bases between the two germline ends. Germline CDR1 and CDR2: SQVTM and ANQGSEA.

The V gene is TRBV7-8, the J gene TRBJ2-7; D possibly matches TRBD1 or TRBD2 (5 bases each). Germline V gene sequence: CDR1 SGHVS, CDR2 FQNEAQ. The V and J ends lost 8 bases and 3 bases respectively, with 11 bases between them. The CDR3 length is 12 residues. The CDR3 here is CASGTDYYEQYF. The CDR3 DNA reads as TGTGCCAGCGGGACGGATTACTACGAGCAGTACTTC.

The chain employs TRBV6-5 and TRBJ2-7; the D gene could be TRBD1 or TRBD2 (6 bases each). The germline V gene has CDR1 MNHEY and CDR2 SVGAGI. The CDR3 spans 14 residues. With 8 bases removed from V and 3 bases from J, the gap between germline ends came to 17 bases. CDR3 in DNA: TGTGCCAGCTCTCGCGGGACAAAAAACTACGAGCAGTACTTC. It codes for CASSRGTKNYEQYF.

The chain recombines TRBV9 with TRBJ1-5, with a possible D match to TRBD1 (5 bases). Germline V gene sequence: CDR1 SGDLS, CDR2 YYNGEE. V lost 0 bases, J lost 0 bases, and 7 bases lay in between. This CDR3 has 15 residues. The CDR3 reads CASSVGQGSNQPQHF. In DNA form, the CDR3 reads TGTGCCAGCAGCGTAGGGCAGGGTAGCAATCAGCCCCAGCATTTT.

The chain joins TRBV4-1 to TRBJ1-3; no firm D call. CDR3 length equals 15 residues. V lost 0 bases and J 0 bases, leaving 6 bases between the germline ends. CDR1 and CDR2 (germline): MGHRA, YSYEKL. This CDR3 reads CASSQEYSSGNTIYF. CDR3 bases: TGCGCCAGCAGCCAAGAATACAGCTCTGGAAACACCATATATTTT.

The rearrangement links TRBV7-9 to TRBJ1-5, with TRBD1 identical over 8 bases. With 2 bases clipped from V and 0 bases from J, the junction kept 6 bases outside the gene matches. Germline values: CDR1 SEHNR, CDR2 FQNEAQ (reference sequence). CDR3 length: 17 residues. The CDR3 is CASSLQTGEYSNQPQHF. Here the CDR3 DNA reads TGTGCCAGCAGCTTACAGACAGGGGAGTATAGCAATCAGCCCCAGCATTTT.

The V call is TRBV18, the J call TRBJ2-3; D call uncertain. V was trimmed by 1 base and J by 0 bases, leaving 5 bases between them. The CDR3 totals 14 residues. Germline CDR1 is KGHSH and CDR2 is LQKENI. For the CDR3, the DNA is TGTGCCAGCTCACCACGGGTGAGCACAGATACGCAGTATTTT. This codes for CASSPRVSTDTQYF.

The rearrangement joins TRBV23-1 to TRBJ2-7; tentatively, D is TRBD1 (6 bases). TRBV23-1 qualifies as an ORF whose function is uncertain. Trimming pared 1 base from V and 3 bases from J, leaving 13 bases between. CDR3 length equals 15 residues. For the CDR3, the DNA is TGCGCCAGCAGTCAATACCAACCAGGGGTCTACGAGCAGTACGTC. It translates to CASSQYQPGVYEQYV.

The gene calls are TRBV6-5 and TRBJ1-2, with D tentatively TRBD1 (5 bases). This CDR3 spans 13 amino acids. The germline V gene has CDR1 MNHEY and CDR2 SVGAGI. V was shortened by 5 bases and J by 4 bases, with 11 bases between the two germline ends. CDR3 residues: CASSPPGGYGYTF. CDR3 sequence (DNA): TGTGCCAGCAGTCCCCCGGGGGGCTATGGCTACACCTTC.

This sequence joins TRBV19 and TRBJ2-1; 9 bases are a match to TRBD2. This CDR3 has 15 amino acids. Germline CDR1 reads LNHDA; CDR2 reads SQIVND (reference sequence). The ends lost 6 bases at V and 8 bases at J; junction bases unmatched: 11. CDR3 sequence reads: CASRNLAGAVHEQFF. Here the CDR3 DNA reads TGTGCCAGTAGAAACTTAGCGGGAGCTGTACATGAGCAGTTCTTC.

The chain recombines TRBV19 with TRBJ1-2; D perhaps matches TRBD1 (6 bases). This CDR3 has 14 residues. V lost 8 bases, J lost 3 bases, and 16 bases lay in between. CDR1 is LNHDA, CDR2 SQIVND, per germline (reference sequence). In DNA, the CDR3 is TGTGCCAGTCGGGCCCGGGGGGGCGACTATGGCTACACCTTC. This codes for CASRARGGDYGYTF.

Regarding this clone: This sample includes further DNA sequences coding for the same CDR3. The V gene is TRBV28, the J gene TRBJ1-5, with 9 bases identical to TRBD1. The CDR3 consists of 14 residues. Germline V gene data show CDR1 as MDHEN and CDR2 as SYDVKM. V dropped 2 bases and J dropped 5; count of bases not matched to a gene: 1. CDR3 in amino acids: CASSLGTGYQPQHF. The CDR3 DNA reads TGTGCCAGCAGTTTAGGGACAGGGTATCAGCCCCAGCATTTT.

This clone appeared once. The V call is TRBV7-2, the J call TRBJ2-1, with TRBD2 matching 7 bases. Per germline, CDR1 SGHTA and CDR2 FQGNSA. This CDR3 is built from 12 residues. The V segment lost 5 bases and the J segment 9 bases; nucleotides outside the gene matches: 4. CDR3 in DNA: TGTGCCAGCAGCCACCCGGGAGGTGAGCAGTTCTTC. Amino acid sequence: CASSHPGGEQFF. Variable domain in full (rest from reference TRBV7-2 and TRBJ2-1): GAGVSQSPSNKVTEKGKDVELRCDPISGHTALYWYRQSLGQGLEFLIYFQGNSAPDKSGLPSDRFSAERTGGSVSTLTIQRTQQEDSAVYLCASSHPGGEQFFGPGTRLTVL.

The V and J genes are TRBV7-2 and TRBJ2-7; D not resolved. CDR1 is SGHTA and CDR2 is FQGNSA in the germline V gene. The CDR3 consists of 11 residues. V was cut by 10 bases and J by 3 bases, with 10 bases left in between. CDR3 sequence reads: CATRADYEQYF. CDR3 sequence (DNA): TGTGCCACCCGGGCCGACTACGAGCAGTACTTC.

V is TRBV11-2 and J is TRBJ2-7; weak D call: TRBD1 (6 bases). Trimming pared 4 bases from V and 2 bases from J, leaving 9 bases between. There are 13 residues in the CDR3. Per the germline V gene, CDR1 is SGHAT and CDR2 is FQNNGV. The DNA for the CDR3 is TGTGCCAGCAGCTCCGGACAGCCCTACGAGCAGTACTTC. Amino acid sequence: CASSSGQPYEQYF.

V and J are TRBV7-2 and TRBJ1-5, with D perhaps TRBD1 (5 bases). V was clipped by 5 bases and J by 5 bases, with 10 bases between them. Germline CDR1 and CDR2: SGHTA and FQGNSA. This CDR3 has 13 residues. The CDR3 DNA reads as TGTGCCAGCAGCCGGGACGGATATCAGCCCCAGCATTTT. Its protein product is CASSRDGYQPQHF.

This chain links TRBV7-3 with TRBJ2-2; TRBD1 might be the D (6 bases). In germline, CDR1 is SGHTA, CDR2 FQGTGA. The CDR3 is 15 amino acids. The V gene lost 5 bases and the J gene lost 5 bases, with 15 bases spanning the gap. Written as DNA, the CDR3 is TGTGCCAGCAGCCCCACCGGGACAACTACCGGGGAGCTGTTTTTT. It yields the protein CASSPTGTTTGELFF.

The chain recombines TRBV28 with TRBJ2-5; 8 bases align to TRBD1. CDR1 MDHEN and CDR2 SYDVKM come from the germline V gene. There are 17 residues in the CDR3. The junction had 12 bases not matched to a gene; V was cut back by 2 bases and J by 4 bases. The CDR3 sequence is CASSLLGMTGDLETQYF. CDR3 nucleotides: TGTGCCAGCAGTTTACTGGGTATGACAGGGGATCTAGAGACCCAGTACTTC.

The J gene is TRBJ2-7, the V gene TRBV6-5; TRBD1 aligns across 10 bases. The CDR3 loop spans 14 amino acids. Germline-derived CDR1 and CDR2 are MNHEY and SVGAGI. CDR3 DNA: TGTGCTATTAGCGCGGGACAGGGGTTTCTCGAGCAGTACGTC. This codes for CAISAGQGFLEQYV.

This sequence joins TRBV27 and TRBJ2-1; 8 bases agree with TRBD1. Trimming at V came to 3 bases and at J to 0 bases, leaving 1 base not matched to a gene. The CDR3 is 15 amino acids. The germline CDR1 and CDR2 sequences are MNHEY and SMNVEV (reference sequence). CDR3 DNA: TGTGCCAGCAGTTTTGGGACAGGCTCCTACAATGAGCAGTTCTTC. It is translated as CASSFGTGSYNEQFF.

This chain uses TRBV29-1 with TRBJ2-1, with 8 bases matching TRBD2. This CDR3 comprises 14 residues. Germline V gives CDR1 SQVTM, CDR2 ANQGSEA. V was clipped by 6 bases and J by 6 bases; unmatched bases: 10. The CDR3 nucleotides read TGCAGCGTGCAGACGTCTAGCGGGCGCAATGAGCAGTTCTTC. Translating gives CSVQTSSGRNEQFF.

This chain links TRBV3-1 (or the pseudogene TRBV3-2) with TRBJ2-6, with TRBD1 identical over 9 bases. Germline CDR1 is LGHDT and CDR2 is YNNKEL (reference sequence). The CDR3 has 17 residues. Trimming cost V 11 bases and J 1 base; bases outside gene matches: 12. In DNA form, the CDR3 reads TGTGCCTCGGGGCCCCGGGACAGGGTATCTGGGGCCAACGTCCTGACTTTC. It codes for CASGPRDRVSGANVLTF.

The chain uses TRBV11-3 and TRBJ1-3, with D tentatively TRBD1 (5 bases). The V gene's germline CDR1 is SGHNT and CDR2 YENEEA. This CDR3 is built from 13 residues. V shed 5 bases and J shed 7 bases, with 12 bases lying between them. CDR3 in DNA: TGTGCCAGCAGCCGCAGTGGGGGTAACACCATATATTTT. Translated, it gives CASSRSGGNTIYF.